This TCR beta chain was retrieved from a study of T cell repertoires in cytomegalovirus infection. Turning to this clonotype: Its antigen is still unknown. A junction end diverges from the germline sequence, so it may reflect a read error.

A single record per CDR3 protein comes from TCRdb applying MiXCR to the reads. The table lists around 750,000 distinct CDR3 sequences, about 31% of them singletons, with roughly 12% in the top ten. Germline V lookup: CDR1 SGHVS, CDR2 FQNEAQ. CDR3 length: 16 amino acids. General observations from the study: Dominating the ex vivo response were TCR beta clonotypes that were CMV-specific and HLA-C-restricted.

The sequence derives from a human donor in good health (CMV status not recorded). Some clones in this sample may be carry-over from other donors' samples. The material sequenced was cultured CD8+ T cells from PBMCs, taken from culture after CMV antigen stimulation. The chain combines TRBV7-8 with TRBJ1-4; 8 positions agree with TRBD1. DNA of the CDR3: TGTGTCAGCAGCTTAGGGGCAGGGGGCGCGGGGGAAAAACTGTTTTTT. Its translation is CVSSLGAGGAGEKLFF.